In this sample, the clone carrying this T cell receptor (beta chain) turned up many times. The data are from a study of patients and donors after allogeneic stem cell transplantation. TCRdb reanalysed the RT-PCR reads using MiXCR and keeps one entry per CDR3 protein. The profile shows approximately 20,000 distinct CDR3 sequences, about 5% of them singletons. This CDR3 is built from 15 residues. The germline V gene has CDR1 SGHRS and CDR2 YFSETQ. V shed 4 bases and J shed 0 bases, with 13 bases lying between them. The sample consisted of blood, either unsorted or a sorted T cell fraction (not recorded which). The clonotype originates from a human donor who was either an allogeneic HSCT recipient or a stem cell or donor lymphocyte infusion donor (not recorded which). It is not recorded whose cells these are; they may come from a transplant donor. The chain uses TRBV5-1 and TRBJ1-1; D remains ambiguous. The CDR3 DNA reads TGCGCCAGCAGCCCGTCAACAAGTCTGAACACTGAAGCTTTCTTT. Amino acid sequence: CASSPSTSLNTEAFF.